This T cell receptor (beta chain) is from a study of regulatory T cells in long-lasting Graves disease. Findings of the study overall: Newly diagnosed Graves' patients exceeded persistent ones in TCR diversity. Persistent disease was associated with favored TRBV28 usage and with favored use of TRBJ1-2 and TRBJ2-5.

Arm-PCR of CDR3 regions with iRepertoire HTBI primers generated TCR beta libraries. Per the original methods: The identification of 62 TRBV and around 15 TRBJ segments was made across samples. Each CDR3 protein is one row after TCRdb ran MiXCR on the multiplex PCR reads. The authors' filters were not applied to this entry. The data show some 460,000 distinct CDR3 sequences, 16% seen once. Indicated time point: newly diagnosed GD, antithyroid drugs for less than 3 months. Preparation of the TCR library used RNA extracted from PBMCs. The CDR3 loop spans 14 amino acids. The germline gives CDR1 ENHRY, CDR2 SYGVKD. On this clonotype: Its cognate antigen is unknown. This could be a read error, since a much larger clone is one nucleotide away.

The sample also formed part of further work on T cells in Graves' hyperthyroidism and ophthalmopathy. That source reports: The model forecast ophthalmopathy, anticipating it by a median around 6.4 months before onset.

This sequence was found in a man aged 40-49 years with Graves disease. The chain carries TRBV10-3 and TRBJ2-3; 10 nucleotides agree with TRBD2. The specimen was peripheral blood mononuclear cells (PBMCs), collected at new diagnosis, from a patient treated with antithyroid drugs. The CDR3 nucleotides read TGTGCCAGTACTAGCGGGACCGAGGCGGATACGCAGTGTTTT. Residues: CASTSGTEADTQCF.